This T cell receptor delta chain was observed in a study of γδ T cells in repeated Plasmodium falciparum infection. Overall study context: Four controlled malaria infections with P. falciparum NF54 spanned 500 to 650 days.

TRG and TRD sequences were obtained from every sorted gammadelta sample. TCRdb redid the clone calls on the multiplex PCR reads with CATT. Here the sample spans tens of thousands of delta-chain clones, approximately 1.4% being singletons. This clone occurred many times. The J segment lost 2 bases and the V segment lost 0 bases, leaving 12 bases of the junction unmatched. CDR3 length equals 19 residues. CDR1 is TSWWSYY, CDR2 QGS, per germline. Flow sorting of PBMC yielded separate Vgamma9/Vdelta2+ and Vdelta2-negative gammadelta T cell populations for bulk repertoire analysis. The chain carries TRDV1 and TRDJ1; 10 nucleotides match TRDD3. TCRdb does not report a J gene; here it was assigned by matching the DNA to germline references. This sequence originates from a pool of human donors (malaria-infected and uninfected, not separated). Sequenced sample: gamma-delta T cells from blood. The CDR3: CALGELFAYWGMRTDKLIF. For the CDR3, the DNA is TGTGCTCTTGGGGAACTTTTTGCGTACTGGGGGATGCGGACCGATAAACTCATCTTT.